Listed here are 27 T cell receptor beta chains from one sample, sequenced in a study of T cell clonotyping in hematopoietic cell transplantation. Clones were sequenced by immunoSEQ multiplex PCR, and TCRdb holds only the in-frame ones, with some missing. The top ten clones hold 4.4% of a sample with approximately 8,000 clones, more than 80% of them seen once. The sequences come from PBMCs, collected 180 days after allogeneic stem cell transplant. The receptor set was obtained from a female patient in her fifties or sixties who had an allogeneic stem cell transplant from an unrelated donor, so the T cells may come from the graft donor. Some clones in this sample may be carry-over from other donors' samples.

This chain connects TRBV7-8 to TRBJ2-3; D is unresolved. The CDR3 loop spans 15 amino acids. Trimming took 2 bases from V and 8 from J, leaving 17 bases between them. Germline V CDR1 and CDR2: SGHVS, FQNEAQ. The CDR3 sequence: CASSLSSVLLSTQYF. DNA for the CDR3: TGTGCCAGCAGCTTATCTTCAGTTCTCCTTTCTACGCAGTATTTT.

The chain is built from TRBV29-1 and TRBJ1-2; D gene unclear. Trimming took 7 bases from V and 4 from J, leaving 13 bases between them. Germline-derived CDR1 and CDR2 are SQVTM and ANQGSEA. The CDR3 runs 12 residues. For the CDR3, the DNA is TGCAGCGGTTACACGGAGGTCTATGGCTACACCTTC. Amino acids: CSGYTEVYGYTF.

This clone was recorded only once. This chain joins TRBV10-2 and TRBJ1-1; no reliable D call. Trimming removed 6 bases from V and 4 bases from J, with 15 bases in between. CDR1 and CDR2 from the germline V gene are WSHSY and SAAADI. The CDR3 consists of 14 residues. CDR3 in DNA: TGCGCCAGCAGGGACGCGGTTAGAGGCACTGAAGCTTTCTTT. Translation gives CASRDAVRGTEAFF.

The chain combines TRBV10-3 with TRBJ2-5, with D possibly matching TRBD2 (7 bases). The CDR3 length is 15 residues. Germline values: CDR1 ENHRY, CDR2 SYGVKD. The V and J ends lost 8 bases and 4 bases respectively, with 20 bases between them. The CDR3 sequence: CAIAAGEGVGETQYF. For the CDR3, the DNA is TGTGCCATCGCGGCAGGGGAGGGAGTGGGAGAGACCCAGTACTTC.

The chain links TRBV30 to TRBJ1-5, with D perhaps TRBD1 (5 bases). This CDR3 region has 13 residues. V dropped 4 bases and J dropped 3 bases, with 10 bases sitting between them. Looked up from germline, CDR1 is GTSNPN and CDR2 is SVGIG (reference sequence). As DNA, the CDR3 is TGTGCCTGGAACCGGGGGAACAATCAGCCCCAGCATTTT. This encodes CAWNRGNNQPQHF.

The V gene is TRBV2, the J gene TRBJ1-4; D gene ambiguous. The length of the CDR3 is 15 residues. CDR1 and CDR2 from the germline V gene are SNHLY and FYNNEI. Trimming shortened V by 9 bases and J by 0 bases, and 14 bases separated the two germline ends. CDR3 bases: TGTGCCAGGCAAGCATCTCGCGCAACTAATGAAAAACTGTTTTTT. Translated: CARQASRATNEKLFF.

The chain combines TRBV2 with TRBJ2-5; maybe TRBD1 (6 bases). Germline V gives CDR1 SNHLY, CDR2 FYNNEI. Trimming took off 7 bases at V and 4 bases at J, with 10 bases between the two ends. CDR3 length: 12 residues. The CDR3 loop reads CASNRVRETQYF. The CDR3 DNA sequence: TGTGCCAGCAACAGGGTCCGAGAGACCCAGTACTTC.

DNA of the CDR3: TGTGCCAGCAGTTACCAGGGGGGCCCGGGAAACACCATATATTTT. Protein product: CASSYQGGPGNTIYF. This chain joins TRBV6-5 and TRBJ1-3; TRBD1 aligns across 7 bases. CDR3 size: 15 residues. CDR1 and CDR2 (germline): MNHEY, SVGAGI. With V trimmed by 2 bases and J by 4 bases, 5 bases remained unmatched.

The chain recombines TRBV29-1 with TRBJ2-3; 7 positions agree with TRBD1. CDR1 and CDR2 (germline): SQVTM, ANQGSEA. The CDR3 consists of 13 residues. J lost 0 bases, V lost 7 bases, and 4 bases had no gene match. The CDR3 DNA is TGCAGCGGTGACAGGGCTAGCACAGATACGCAGTATTTT. Protein: CSGDRASTDTQYF.

The CDR3 spells CASRRDMNTEAFF. CDR3 coding DNA: TGTGCCAGCAGGAGAGACATGAACACTGAAGCTTTCTTT. This rearrangement joins TRBV6-5 to TRBJ1-1, with D unresolved. The length of the CDR3 is 13 residues. V was cut by 6 bases and J by 0 bases, with 8 bases left in between. Germline CDR1 MNHEY, CDR2 SVGAGI.

V gene TRBV19 combines with J gene TRBJ2-7; 13 bases are a match to TRBD2. CDR1 and CDR2 (germline): LNHDA, SQIVND (reference sequence). The junction had 6 bases not matched to a gene; V was cut back by 5 bases and J by 5 bases. The length of the CDR3 is 15 residues. CDR3 in amino acids: CASSPGLAGAHEQYF. CDR3 nucleotide sequence: TGTGCCAGTAGTCCCGGACTAGCGGGAGCCCACGAGCAGTACTTC.

The gene calls are TRBV5-4 and TRBJ2-1, with D perhaps matching TRBD2 (5 bases). CDR1 is SGHNT and CDR2 is YYREEE in the germline V gene (reference sequence). The CDR3 loop spans 15 amino acids. V lost 0 bases to trimming and J lost 7 bases, with 14 bases between them. The CDR3 bases are TGTGCCAGCAGCTTGGGGGGAGTTGTTGGGAATGAGCAGTTCTTC. Translated, it gives CASSLGGVVGNEQFF.

In DNA, the CDR3 is TGTGCCAGCAGGCTTACCATGAACACTGAAGCTTTCTTT. Protein: CASRLTMNTEAFF. The chain combines TRBV6-5 with TRBJ1-1; D not resolved. The ends were cut back, 6 bases at V and 0 bases at J, with 8 bases in the middle. The CDR3 totals 13 residues. From germline, CDR1 is MNHEY and CDR2 SVGAGI.

The gene calls are TRBV7-9 and TRBJ2-7; D is uncertain. CDR1 and CDR2 (germline): SEHNR, FQNEAQ (reference sequence). CDR3 length: 15 residues. Trimming cost V 5 bases and J 1 base, with 15 bases left between them. In DNA form, the CDR3 reads TGTGCCAGCAGCCCCATTAGGAGAAAATCCTACGAGCAGTACTTC. Its translation is CASSPIRRKSYEQYF.

In this sample, this clone turned up once. The V gene is TRBV5-1, the J gene TRBJ2-5; D is perhaps TRBD1 (6 bases). CDR3 length: 17 residues. V lost 7 bases and J lost 1, with 23 bases in between. The germline V gene has CDR1 SGHRS and CDR2 YFSETQ. The chain's CDR3 is CASSRQGSYEGQETQYF. The DNA for the CDR3 is TGCGCCAGCTCTCGGCAGGGGAGCTATGAGGGCCAAGAGACCCAGTACTTC.

Turning to this clone: Other DNA sequences of this sample code for an identical CDR3. This chain connects TRBV10-3 to TRBJ1-1; D ambiguous. V dropped 0 bases and J dropped 1 base, with 3 bases sitting between them. The germline V gene encodes CDR1 ENHRY and CDR2 SYGVKD. The CDR3 has 13 amino acids. CDR3 in amino acids: CAISESGNTEAFF. The CDR3 bases are TGTGCCATCAGTGAGTCTGGGAACACTGAAGCTTTCTTT.

This chain joins TRBV28 and TRBJ2-7; 7 bases are a match to TRBD1. CDR3 length: 14 amino acids. The germline CDR1 and CDR2 sequences are MDHEN and SYDVKM. V lost 7 bases and J lost 3; bases outside the gene matches: 9. CDR3 DNA: TGTGCCAGCAAAAAAGGGGGCAGTTACTACGAGCAGTACGTC. Its protein product is CASKKGGSYYEQYV.

With regard to this clone: The DNA is left out, because the CDR3 cannot be placed on it with certainty; the CDR3 is given as TCRdb lists it. The V gene is TRBV19, the J gene TRBJ1-1. The CDR3 numbers 12 amino acids, ends counted. Germline-derived CDR1 and CDR2 are LNHDA and SQIVND (reference sequence). CDR3 amino acids: CATSGRGTEAFF.

The chain is built from TRBV5-4 and TRBJ2-2; D is ambiguous. The CDR3 has 14 residues. The germline V gene has CDR1 SGHNT and CDR2 YYREEE (reference sequence). Trimming removed 2 bases from V and 4 bases from J, with 9 bases in between. The CDR3 here is CASSLYSGTGELFF. The CDR3 DNA reads as TGTGCCAGCAGCTTATACTCGGGCACCGGGGAGCTGTTTTTT.

The V and J genes are TRBV7-8 and TRBJ2-7; TRBD1 might be the D (8 bases). The germline gives CDR1 SGHVS, CDR2 FQNEAQ. This CDR3 region has 15 residues. Deletions cut 5 bases from V and 3 bases from J, with 17 bases between. The CDR3 region has the DNA TGTGCCAGCAGCCAGGGGGCCGGGGACTACTACGAGCAGTACGTC. Its protein product is CASSQGAGDYYEQYV.

The chain couples TRBV28 to TRBJ1-1, with D perhaps TRBD1 (6 bases). This CDR3 region has 16 residues. V lost 3 bases to trimming and J lost 6 bases, with 20 bases between them. From germline, CDR1 is MDHEN and CDR2 SYDVKM. The CDR3 protein is CASSFLSTTGLPEAFF. CDR3 sequence (DNA): TGTGCCAGCAGTTTCTTGTCGACAACAGGGCTCCCTGAAGCTTTCTTT.

This chain connects TRBV10-3 to TRBJ1-1; unclear D gene. Germline V gene sequence: CDR1 ENHRY, CDR2 SYGVKD. CDR3 length equals 12 residues. V shed 2 bases and J shed 1 base, with 2 bases lying between them. The CDR3 protein is CAISEGNTEAFF. Written as DNA, the CDR3 is TGTGCCATCAGTGAGGGGAACACTGAAGCTTTCTTT.

V gene TRBV30 combines with J gene TRBJ2-1; the match to TRBD2 covers 7 bases. The ends lost 7 bases at V and 6 bases at J; junction bases unmatched: 12. This CDR3 has 14 amino acids. Germline CDR1 GTSNPN, CDR2 SVGIG (reference sequence). CDR3 in amino acids: CASQRGGRANEQFF. The CDR3 coding sequence is TGTGCCTCCCAGAGGGGAGGGAGGGCCAATGAGCAGTTCTTC.

A few counts support this clone. This chain connects TRBV30 to TRBJ1-1, with unresolved D. The CDR3 is made up of 12 amino acids. CDR1 GTSNPN and CDR2 SVGIG come from the germline V gene (reference sequence). V shed 4 bases and J shed 5 bases, with 11 bases lying between them. DNA of the CDR3: TGTGCCTGGAAATTCCGGGGTACTGAAGCTTTCTTT. The encoded protein is CAWKFRGTEAFF.

The chain couples TRBV6-5 to TRBJ1-1; D ambiguous. Germline loops: CDR1 MNHEY, CDR2 SVGAGI. Trimming removed 2 bases at V and 8 bases at J, with 9 bases between. The CDR3 covers 12 residues. Here the CDR3 DNA reads TGTGCCAGCAGTTACGGACGGCAGGAAGCTTTCTTT. This gives the protein CASSYGRQEAFF.

DNA for the CDR3: TGCGCCAGCAGCTCTGAAAGCGGGGACCCCTACAATGAGCAGTTCTTC. Protein: CASSSESGDPYNEQFF. The J gene is TRBJ2-1, the V gene TRBV5-1, with TRBD2 identical over 7 bases. With 3 bases clipped from V and 2 bases from J, the junction kept 8 bases outside the gene matches. Germline CDR1 is SGHRS and CDR2 is YFSETQ. The CDR3 spans 16 residues.

The rearrangement joins TRBV28 to TRBJ1-6; weak D call: TRBD1 (6 bases). Looked up from germline, CDR1 is MDHEN and CDR2 is SYDVKM. The V and J ends lost 3 bases and 5 bases respectively, with 17 bases between them. The CDR3 is made up of 17 amino acids. The CDR3 here is CASSFILQGFDNSPLHF. The CDR3 coding sequence is TGTGCCAGCAGTTTTATCCTACAGGGATTCGATAATTCACCCCTCCACTTT.